This T cell receptor beta chain was sequenced in a study of cytomegalovirus exposure and HLA in healthy donors. Study overall: Counted in an early data release were tens of millions of unique TCRs from HLA-typed donors.

Comments on this clone: The antigen is undetermined.

With 60 Vbeta and 13 Jbeta primers, the PCR was carried out. The assay was immunoSEQ multiplex PCR, and TCRdb's table has in-frame clones only and misses some. This table holds 100,000 to 150,000 clones, roughly 8.6% found once. Whole-study findings and limits: Researchers catalogued 164 TCR beta chains as cytomegalovirus-associated. Reports indicated that the classifier achieved high specificity and sensitivity in diagnosing cytomegalovirus status. Sequences of the TCR beta chain were said to predict the HLA-A and HLA-B alleles of most subjects accurately.

This CDR3 has 15 residues. The V and J ends lost 3 bases and 0 bases respectively, with 9 bases between them. Germline CDR1 and CDR2: KGHSH and LQKENI. Sequencing was done on a sample of PBMCs. The sequence was collected from a woman aged 40 to 50 in good health and CMV-seropositive. The J gene is TRBJ2-1, the V gene TRBV18; weak D call: TRBD2 (5 bases). CDR3 loop: CASSPVGSSYNEQFF. CDR3 bases: TGTGCCAGCTCACCGGTGGGGAGCTCCTACAATGAGCAGTTCTTC.